This T cell receptor beta chain is from a study of blood T cells in healthy people across ages. The authors ran a second PCR of roughly 6 to 12 cycles using a sample-barcoded 5' primer and a J-beta primer mix. Unique molecular identifiers of 12 random nucleotides labeled each cDNA. One entry per CDR3 protein results from TCRdb running MiXCR on the 5' RACE reads. The repertoire holds around 1,600,000 distinct CDR3 sequences, with less than 45% as singletons. Trimming shortened V by 2 bases and J by 8 bases, and 3 bases separated the two germline ends. The CDR3 is made up of 10 amino acids. The germline V gene encodes CDR1 MNHNY and CDR2 SVGAGI (reference sequence). Researchers collected approximately 9.5 milliliters of peripheral blood from every single donor. The study isolated at least 6.5 million PBMCs from each sample.

The J gene is TRBJ1-2, the V gene TRBV6-6; D unclear. The specimen was blood. The clonotype was recovered from a woman in her late teens or twenties in good health. The CDR3 region has the DNA TGTGCCAGCAGTTACCTGGGCTACACCTTC. It is translated as CASSYLGYTF.